The 8 T cell receptor beta chains given below trace back to one sample, sequenced in a study of tumor-infiltrating lymphocytes in primary liver carcinoma. With a constant-region primer, TCR beta cDNA was made from about 0.55 ug of total RNA. ARM-PCR, slightly modified, supplied the TCR beta libraries through three nested multiplex PCR rounds. Investigators reported that the first two PCR rounds, at about 9 cycles each, used TRBV1-TRBV30 forward primers with a C-beta reverse primer. TCRdb called the multiplex PCR reads again in MiXCR, with one record for every CDR3 protein. The sample lists 300,000 to 350,000 distinct CDR3 sequences, 45% to 70% occurring once. The authors took blood RNA from unsorted whole blood and also extracted germline DNA. The sequenced material came from peripheral blood. All receptors derive from a woman aged 25 to 39 with primary liver carcinoma and hepatitis B virus infection.

The V call is TRBV4-3, the J call TRBJ2-7; D not resolved. In germline, CDR1 is LGHNA, CDR2 YSLEER. The CDR3 runs 14 residues. V lost 3 bases, J lost 9 bases, and 18 bases lay in between. The CDR3 DNA follows: TGCGCCAGCAGCCACAACGCCCTTTCCAACGGGCAGTACTTC. Its translation: CASSHNALSNGQYF.

This clonotype was found once. This clone may be a read error of a much larger clone one base away. The CDR3 ends on some other residue instead of the conserved phenylalanine or tryptophan, so this is likely a read error. This chain links TRBV12-3 or TRBV12-4 with TRBJ1-5, with D perhaps TRBD1 (5 bases). This CDR3 is built from 14 residues. V dropped 4 bases and J dropped 9 bases, with 16 bases sitting between them. The DNA for the CDR3 is TGTGCCAGCAGTTCGCGGACGCCTGGGGGGCCCCAGCATGTT. Translating it yields CASSSRTPGGPQHV.

This clonotype was seen a handful of times. Mismatch with germline at one junction end may stem from a read error. This chain connects TRBV12-3 or TRBV12-4 to TRBJ2-7; maybe TRBD1 (8 bases). The CDR3 sequence is 12 residues long. CDR3 sequence: CASSSTGGGLGF. The CDR3 DNA reads as TGTGCCAGCAGTTCAACAGGGGGAGGGCTGGGCTTC.

Comments on this clonotype: Compared with germline, one end of the junction differs, possibly owing to a read error. J is TRBJ1-1 and V is TRBV11-2; TRBD1 agrees at 11 bases. Germline V gives CDR1 SGHAT, CDR2 FQNNGV. This CDR3 spans 14 amino acids. CDR3 sequence: CASSWGQGDTEAFF. The CDR3 nucleotides read TGCGCCAGCAGCTGGGGACAGGGGGACACTGAAGCTTTCTTT.

This chain uses TRBV5-1 with TRBJ2-1; a weak D match, TRBD2 (5 bases). Between the trimmed V and J ends, which lost 3 bases and 6 bases, there was a span of 22 bases. The CDR3 is made up of 17 amino acids. In germline, CDR1 is SGHRS, CDR2 YFSETQ. The CDR3: CASSSPPPSVGINEQFF. CDR3 nucleotide sequence: TGCGCCAGCAGCTCTCCCCCCCCCTCCGTCGGGATCAATGAGCAGTTCTTC.

Note on this clonotype: Likely a read error: the CDR3 ends without its conserved phenylalanine or tryptophan. The chain employs TRBV6-2 or TRBV6-3 and TRBJ1-1; TRBD1 agrees at 7 bases. The CDR3 totals 13 residues. The V and J ends lost 5 bases and 7 bases, in that order; junction bases with no gene match: 7. Germline V gives CDR1 MNHEY, CDR2 SVGEGT. The CDR3 DNA follows: TGTGCCAGCAGTCTAGGGACAGCCAATGAAGCTTTCATT. It yields the protein CASSLGTANEAFI.

Details on this clonotype: An end of the junction differs from the germline gene, which may be a read error. In nucleotides, the CDR3 is TGTGCCAGCAGTTCTGGGACTCTAGCGGGAGGTAACGAACAGTACTTC. Its translation is CASSSGTLAGGNEQYF. The V call is TRBV28, the J call TRBJ2-7; TRBD2 agrees at 11 bases. The CDR3 covers 16 residues. Germline V lookup: CDR1 MDHEN, CDR2 SYDVKM. The full variable domain, with the rest looked up from reference TRBV28 and TRBJ2-7, is DVKVTQSSRYLVKRTGEKVFLECVQDMDHENMFWYRQDPGLGLRLIYFSYDVKMKEKGDIPEGYSVSREKKERFSLILESASTNQTSMYLCASSSGTLAGGNEQYFGPGTRLTVT.

As to this clonotype: This may stem from a read error, because a much larger clone lies one nucleotide away. The V call is TRBV6-5, the J call TRBJ2-2; D might be TRBD1 or TRBD2, each matching 5 bases. Deletions cut 6 bases from V and 2 bases from J, with 13 bases between. The CDR3 extends over 15 amino acids. In germline, CDR1 is MNHEY, CDR2 SVGAGI. In DNA, the CDR3 is TGTGCCAGCAGCCGGCAGGGAGATAACACCGGGGAGCTGTTTTTT. Protein sequence: CASSRQGDNTGELFF.